The T cell receptor beta chain described here comes from a study of T cell repertoires in cytomegalovirus infection. As for the study in general: In the study, CMV epitopes included recently identified HLA-C-restricted and well-studied HLA-B-restricted ones.

There are 15 residues in the CDR3. V trimming: 6 bases; J trimming: 2 bases; junction bases outside the gene matches: 5. Germline V gives CDR1 SGHTA, CDR2 FQGNSA. TCRdb used MiXCR to reprocess the reads, holding one entry per CDR3 protein. The sample holds just under 500,000 distinct CDR3 sequences, about 33% seen once. Only a few counts were recorded for this clonotype. Its antigen is unknown. V usage is TRBV7-2 and J usage is TRBJ2-3, with TRBD1 identical over 10 bases. The sequence derives from a human donor in good health (CMV status not recorded). Some clones in this sample may be carry-over from other donors' samples. The sample consisted of cultured PBMCs, taken from culture after CMV antigen stimulation. CDR3 nucleotides: TGTGCCAGCAGTTCGGGACAGGGGATCACAGATACGCAGTATTTT. Amino acid sequence: CASSSGQGITDTQYF.